The 16 T cell receptor beta chains in this list originate from one sample, sequenced in a study of blood T cell repertoires in COVID-19. Generated by immunoSEQ multiplex PCR, the TCRdb table keeps only in-frame clones and is missing some. The sample contains roughly 340,000 clones, 91% of which appear only once. What was sequenced was peripheral blood. These receptors were taken from a woman between 18 and 29 years old who had recovered from COVID-19.

The V and J genes are TRBV4-3 and TRBJ1-1; 7 bases line up with TRBD1. The CDR3 loop spans 15 amino acids. Germline trimming cut 1 base from V and 4 bases from J; bases unmatched to any gene: 6. Germline V gene data show CDR1 as LGHNA and CDR2 as YSLEER. The CDR3 here is CASSQGQTGLTEAFF. CDR3 nucleotides: TGCGCCAGCAGCCAAGGCCAGACAGGGCTCACTGAAGCTTTCTTT.

This clone was seen just once. J is TRBJ2-5 and V is TRBV18, with TRBD2 matching 9 bases. J lost 0 bases, V lost 4 bases, and 12 bases had no gene match. In germline, CDR1 is KGHSH, CDR2 LQKENI. The CDR3 is 18 residues long. The CDR3 DNA sequence: TGTGCCAGCTCACGACAAAGGGGAGGACTAGCGAACCAAGAGACCCAGTACTTC. This gives the protein CASSRQRGGLANQETQYF.

The chain links TRBV9 to TRBJ2-3, with D possibly TRBD2 on 5 matching bases. Trimming removed 3 bases from V and 6 bases from J, with 17 bases in between. Germline CDR1 SGDLS, CDR2 YYNGEE. This CDR3 region has 15 residues. CDR3 loop: CASSGRDPMWDTQYF. In DNA, the CDR3 is TGTGCCAGCAGCGGCCGGGATCCTATGTGGGATACGCAGTATTTT.

The genes are TRBV6-5 and TRBJ2-5; 7 bases are shared with TRBD2. CDR1 is MNHEY and CDR2 is SVGAGI in the germline V gene. With 7 bases clipped from V and 4 bases from J, the junction kept 6 bases outside the gene matches. This CDR3 has 13 amino acids. The CDR3 region is CASTPRGRETQYF. The DNA of the CDR3 is TGTGCCAGCACCCCGCGGGGGAGAGAGACCCAGTACTTC.

The chain couples TRBV4-1 to TRBJ1-1, with TRBD1 identical over 7 bases. V trimming: 0 bases; J trimming: 6 bases; junction bases outside the gene matches: 10. The CDR3 length is 16 residues. The V gene's germline CDR1 is MGHRA and CDR2 YSYEKL. The CDR3 bases are TGCGCCAGCAGCCAAGATCAGGCAGTCCAGGGGGCTGAAGCTTTCTTT. The encoded protein is CASSQDQAVQGAEAFF.

The chain carries TRBV10-2 and TRBJ2-4; TRBD2 matches 10 bases. The CDR3 is 21 residues long. The V and J ends lost 2 bases and 1 base, in that order; junction bases with no gene match: 17. The V gene's germline CDR1 is WSHSY and CDR2 SAAADI. The CDR3 region is CASSEKSLAGVLIGAKNIQYF. The CDR3 nucleotides read TGCGCCAGCAGTGAGAAGTCGCTAGCGGGAGTGCTAATCGGGGCCAAAAACATTCAGTACTTC.

This clone was seen more than once but under ten times. V and J are TRBV7-8 and TRBJ1-5, with D tentatively TRBD1 (5 bases). Trimming took off 7 bases at V and 2 bases at J, with 9 bases between the two ends. This CDR3 comprises 13 residues. CDR1 and CDR2 from the germline V gene are SGHVS and FQNEAQ. CDR3 sequence: CASNRGGNQPQHF. In nucleotides, the CDR3 is TGTGCCAGCAACCGGGGCGGCAATCAGCCCCAGCATTTT.

The rearrangement links TRBV19 to TRBJ1-5; D is uncertain. This CDR3 spans 13 amino acids. V was clipped by 5 bases and J by 4 bases, with 9 bases between them. CDR1 LNHDA and CDR2 SQIVND come from the germline V gene (reference sequence). CDR3 in DNA: TGTGCCAGTAGTCATCCGGGAAATCAGCCCCAGCATTTT. Protein: CASSHPGNQPQHF.

CDR3 in amino acids: CASSDYRTERETQYF. The CDR3 nucleotides read TGTGCCAGCAGCGATTATAGGACCGAGCGGGAGACCCAGTACTTC. This chain uses TRBV27 with TRBJ2-5; possibly TRBD2 for D (5 bases). The length of the CDR3 is 15 residues. CDR1 MNHEY and CDR2 SMNVEV come from the germline V gene (reference sequence). With 6 bases removed from V and 5 bases from J, the gap between germline ends came to 19 bases.

V usage is TRBV5-4 and J usage is TRBJ1-6; no clear D. Germline values: CDR1 SGHNT, CDR2 YYREEE (reference sequence). Trimming pared 4 bases from V and 8 bases from J, leaving 16 bases between. The CDR3 length is 15 residues. The CDR3 region is CASSPNPNGDSPLHF. Written as DNA, the CDR3 is TGTGCCAGCAGCCCAAACCCCAACGGTGATTCACCCCTCCACTTT.

Comments on this clone: One end of the junction is discordant with germline, which a read error may explain. Here the CDR3 DNA reads TGCGCCAGCAGCTTGGCCGAAACTTACTATGACTACACCTTC. Residues: CASSLAETYYDYTF. The V and J genes are TRBV5-1 and TRBJ1-2; D remains ambiguous. Germline V gives CDR1 SGHRS, CDR2 YFSETQ. The CDR3 consists of 14 residues.

The chain has TRBV4-3 and TRBJ1-1, with TRBD1 as a possible D gene (6 bases). V lost 1 base and J lost 4, with 13 bases in between. The CDR3 has 15 amino acids. Germline CDR1 reads LGHNA; CDR2 reads YSLEER. CDR3 DNA sequence: TGCGCCAGCAGCCAAGCGTGGGGGCCGGGCACTGAAGCTTTCTTT. This sequence encodes CASSQAWGPGTEAFF.

The V call is TRBV14, the J call TRBJ1-2, with D unresolved. CDR3 length: 12 amino acids. With 4 bases removed from V and 8 bases from J, the gap between germline ends came to 11 bases. CDR1 and CDR2 (germline): SGHDN, FVKESK. In nucleotides, the CDR3 is TGTGCCAGCAGCCGACCAGGTCGAGGCTACACCTTC. Translated, it gives CASSRPGRGYTF.

This clone was counted between two and nine times. This chain joins TRBV14 and TRBJ1-6, with D possibly being TRBD1 (5 bases). Per the germline V gene, CDR1 is SGHDN and CDR2 is FVKESK. The CDR3 runs to 16 residues. The V end was cut by 1 base, the J end by 9 bases, with 16 bases between. Here the CDR3 reads CASSQVSGQGASPLHF. The CDR3 DNA sequence: TGTGCCAGCAGCCAAGTTTCAGGACAAGGAGCTTCACCCCTCCACTTT.

V is TRBV7-2 and J is TRBJ2-1; D may be TRBD2 (5 bases). The CDR3 consists of 15 residues. Germline loops: CDR1 SGHTA, CDR2 FQGNSA. V was trimmed by 0 bases and J by 8 bases, leaving 14 bases between them. The DNA for the CDR3 is TGTGCCAGCAGCTTAGCGGTAGCGACTCGGGATGAGCAGTTCTTC. Protein product: CASSLAVATRDEQFF.

The J gene is TRBJ1-1, the V gene TRBV24-1, with 8 bases matching TRBD1. The CDR3 has 16 amino acids. With 3 bases clipped from V and 2 bases from J, the junction kept 7 bases outside the gene matches. From germline, CDR1 is KGHDR and CDR2 SFDVKD. Here the CDR3 reads CATSDPPQGENTEAFF. CDR3 DNA sequence: TGTGCCACCAGTGATCCCCCACAGGGGGAAAACACTGAAGCTTTCTTT.